The rows below give T cell receptor beta chains drawn from one sample of a study of blood T cell repertoires in COVID-19. Method: immunoSEQ multiplex PCR; TCRdb's copy keeps in-frame clones and lacks some. The sample holds roughly 210,000 clones, roughly 84% seen once. Sequenced input: PBMCs or T cells enriched from blood (not recorded which). The receptors come from a man aged 30-40 years in a cohort exposed to, infected with or recovered from COVID-19 (not recorded which). Each CDR3 is given with its conserved first and last residue. The D gene is left open where the match is weak. Where a row states a size, it is once, few, many or the class of an expanded clone; other rows omit it.

>TRBJ2-4|NA|NA|TRBV5-6
TGTGCCAGCAACCTTGGTCCAGGTGCTGAGTACTTC
CASNLGPGAEYF
>TRBJ1-3|NA|many|TRBV29-1
TGCAGCGAGGACAGCTCTGGAAACACCATATATTTT
CSEDSSGNTIYF
>TRBJ2-7|TRBD1|NA|TRBV5-1
TGCGCCAGCAGCTCCCGGGACAGGTACGAGCAGTACTTC
CASSSRDRYEQYF
>TRBJ2-7|NA|NA|TRBV4-1
TGCGCCAGCAGCCAAGAATCGGCAGGGCCCACCTACGAGCAGTACTTC
CASSQESAGPTYEQYF
>TRBJ1-4|TRBD1|few|TRBV9
TGTGCCAGCAGCGCCCGGGACAGGGGTTTTGAAAAACTGTTTTTT
CASSARDRGFEKLFF
>TRBJ1-6|TRBD1|NA|TRBV5-3
TGTGCCAGAAGCTTCGGGACAGTCAGCTCCTATAATTCACCCCTCCACTTT
CARSFGTVSSYNSPLHF
>TRBJ2-7|NA|NA|TRBV29-1
TGCAGCGTTACAGGGTCTGGGGCCTACGAGCAGTACTTC
CSVTGSGAYEQYF
>TRBJ2-7|NA|NA|TRBV7-2
TGTGCCAGCAGCTTAGGAGGCTGGAACTACGAGCAGTACTTC
CASSLGGWNYEQYF
>TRBJ2-4|TRBD2|NA|TRBV4-1
TGCGCCAGCAAGGAACTCGGCGGGAGACAAAACATTCAGTACTTC
CASKELGGRQNIQYF
>TRBJ2-7|NA|NA|TRBV3-1/TRBV3-2
TGTGCCAGCAGCCAAGGGGTTATGACGGGACTGGTTAATTTC
CASSQGVMTGLVNF
>TRBJ1-4|TRBD1|once|TRBV25-1
TGTGCCAGCACTAGACAGGGATTGGAAAAACTGTTTTTT
CASTRQGLEKLFF
>TRBJ1-5|NA|NA|TRBV11-2
TGTGCCAGCAGCGAAGGGGGGGGTTGGAATCAGCCCCAGCATTTT
CASSEGGGWNQPQHF
>TRBJ2-2|TRBD2|NA|TRBV5-1
TGCGCCAGCAGCGGACTAGCGGGAGGGCCTGGGACCGGGGAGCTGTTTTTT
CASSGLAGGPGTGELFF
>TRBJ1-5|NA|NA|TRBV28
TGTGCCAGCAATATTCCCGACGGACTGAGCCAGCCCCAGCATTTT
CASNIPDGLSQPQHF
>TRBJ2-7|TRBD1|once|TRBV5-1
TGCGCCAGCAGATCCAACAGGGGCCCCTCCTACGAGCAGTACTTC
CASRSNRGPSYEQYF
>TRBJ1-1|NA|NA|TRBV5-4
TGTGCCAGCAGCACAGCGAACACTGAAGCTTTCTTT
CASSTANTEAFF
>TRBJ1-1|TRBD1|NA|TRBV29-1
TGCAGCGTTAAAAATCAGGGGGCCAACACTGAAGCTTTCTTT
CSVKNQGANTEAFF
>TRBJ1-2|NA|NA|TRBV3-1/TRBV3-2
TGTGCCAGCAGCCAAGACGCGGGGTCGGGCTATGGCTACACCTTC
CASSQDAGSGYGYTF
>TRBJ1-1|NA|once|TRBV19
TGTGCCAGTAGTGTACCCGGGGGTGACTGGAACACTGAAGCTTTCTTT
CASSVPGGDWNTEAFF
>TRBJ2-4|TRBD2|few|TRBV7-8
TGTGCCAGCAGCTTAGAGGGGCTAGCGGGTTCCAAAAACATTCAGTACTTC
CASSLEGLAGSKNIQYF
>TRBJ2-7|TRBD2|NA|TRBV19
TGTGCCAGAGGAGAGGACGTGCGGGGGGAGCAGTACTTC
CARGEDVRGEQYF
>TRBJ1-2|NA|NA|TRBV5-1
TGCGCCAGCAGCGGATTCGAGGGCGTCTATGGCTACACCTTC
CASSGFEGVYGYTF
>TRBJ2-5|NA|NA|TRBV3-1/TRBV3-2
TGTGCCAGCAGCCGAAGGTCGGGAAGGCTCCAAGAGACCCAGTACTTC
CASSRRSGRLQETQYF
>TRBJ2-2|TRBD2|NA|TRBV14
TGTGCCAGCAGCCAAATACGTGAGGGACTACTCAACACCGGGGAGCTGTTTTTT
CASSQIREGLLNTGELFF
>TRBJ2-2|TRBD1|NA|TRBV7-9
TGTGCCAGCAGCTTAGACAGGGGTTACACCGGGGAGCTGTTTTTT
CASSLDRGYTGELFF
>TRBJ2-1|TRBD2|NA|TRBV20-1
TGCAGTGCTAGTAGTACTAGCGGCATCAATGAGCAGTTCTTC
CSASSTSGINEQFF
>TRBJ1-1|NA|NA|TRBV7-3
TGTGCCAGCAGCTTAGTACAGACAGGCGAAGCTTTCTTT
CASSLVQTGEAFF
>TRBJ2-6|TRBD1|NA|TRBV4-1
TGCGCCAGCAGCCACCCTAGACAGGGGGGAGCTGGGGCCAACGTCCTGACTTTC
CASSHPRQGGAGANVLTF
>TRBJ1-5|TRBD1|NA|TRBV7-8
TGTGCCAGCAGCCCCCGACAGGGGCAGCAGCCCCAGCATTTT
CASSPRQGQQPQHF
>TRBJ1-6|NA|NA|TRBV4-2
TGTGCCAGCAGCCAGGACAGTCCACCCCTCCACTTT
CASSQDSPPLHF
>TRBJ2-2|NA|NA|TRBV9
TGTGCCAGCAGCGCTGCGGACAGAAACACCGGGGAGCTGTTTTTT
CASSAADRNTGELFF
>TRBJ2-5|TRBD1|NA|TRBV10-3
TGTGCCATCAGTGAGTCTAGGGCAGGGGGCGATGAGACCCAGTACTTC
CAISESRAGGDETQYF
>TRBJ1-2|NA|NA|TRBV29-1
TGCAGCGTTTGGACACTTGGGGCTAACTATGGCTACACCTTC
CSVWTLGANYGYTF
>TRBJ1-5|NA|NA|TRBV7-9
TGTGCCAGCAGCTTATATGGGCGAAATCAGCCCCAGCATTTT
CASSLYGRNQPQHF
>TRBJ1-5|NA|NA|TRBV28
TGTGCCAGCAGACAGTTTAGTCTTGGGCGGCCCCAGCATTTT
CASRQFSLGRPQHF
>TRBJ1-1|TRBD1|NA|TRBV4-2
TGTGCCAGCAGCCAAACAGGGGCTCTTGAAGCTTTCTTT
CASSQTGALEAFF
>TRBJ2-7|TRBD2|NA|TRBV11-2
TGTGCCAGCAGCTTAGGGACTAGTTTCGGGCAGTACTTC
CASSLGTSFGQYF
>TRBJ1-5|NA|NA|TRBV12-5
TGTGCGAGCTCACCAGGGTGGGATCAGCCCCAGCATTTT
CASSPGWDQPQHF
>TRBJ2-6|NA|NA|TRBV9
TGTGCCAGCAGCGCGCAATCCTCTCGACAGGTCCGCTCTGGGGCCAACGTCCTGACTTTC
CASSAQSSRQVRSGANVLTF
>TRBJ2-6|NA|NA|TRBV6-2/TRBV6-3
TGTGCCAGCAGTTACTCTCCGGGACACCGCTCTGGGGCCAACGTCCTGACTTTC
CASSYSPGHRSGANVLTF
>TRBJ1-1|TRBD1|NA|TRBV19
TGTGCCAGTAGTATAGGAGGGACAGTGCCCTTTGGCAGCTACACTGAAGCTTTCTTT
CASSIGGTVPFGSYTEAFF
>TRBJ1-3|NA|NA|TRBV7-3
TGTGCCAGCAGCTTATATCAGGGCCAGGGCACCATATATTTT
CASSLYQGQGTIYF
>TRBJ1-1|NA|NA|TRBV19
TGTGCCAGTACCCGGGGTTCTCTCTTCATGAACACTGAAGCTTTCTTT
CASTRGSLFMNTEAFF
>TRBJ2-7|NA|once|TRBV5-1
TGCGCCAGCAGCTCGGGTGGGGGCCCCTACGAGCAGTACTTC
CASSSGGGPYEQYF
>TRBJ1-2|NA|NA|TRBV28
TGTGCCTGTAGAGGGAAAACTACTAACTATGGCTACACCTTC
CACRGKTTNYGYTF
>TRBJ2-7|TRBD1|NA|TRBV5-8
TGTGCCAGCAGGACAGGGGGCATACTAGCCTCCTACGAGCAGTACTTC
CASRTGGILASYEQYF